One and the same sample provided the 20 T cell receptor beta chains below, sequenced in a study of Ad26.COV2.S vaccination and SARS-CoV-2 variants. Profiling relied on immunoSEQ multiplex PCR, and the TCRdb table lists in-frame clones only, not all of them. The sample lists 380,000 or so clones, approximately 90% occurring once. The sample's treatment: 19 received Ad26.COV2.S at low or high dose, single or two shots; about five received placebo; per-sample allocation not given. Vaccine and placebo recipients were sampled on day 63 after the first injection. The material was peripheral blood, obtained in a trial of Ad26.COV2.S vaccine versus placebo. These receptors originate from a person between 18 and 65 years old who received the Ad26.COV2.S COVID-19 vaccine or a placebo.

V is TRBV23-1 and J is TRBJ1-4; 9 bases align to TRBD1. TRBV23-1 is flagged as an ORF with uncertain function. The CDR3 has 16 residues. V shed 2 bases and J 8 bases; nucleotides not matched to a gene: 9. The CDR3 bases are TGCGCCAGCAGTCAAAAGCAAACAGGGGGCAGGGAAAAACTGTTTTTT. It encodes CASSQKQTGGREKLFF.

The chain has TRBV5-6 and TRBJ2-7, with 13 bases lining up with TRBD2. The V and J ends lost 4 bases and 2 bases, in that order; junction bases with no gene match: 6. CDR3 length equals 16 residues. Germline V gene data show CDR1 as SGHDT and CDR2 as YYEEEE. The CDR3 nucleotides are TGTGCCAGCAGCCCCAGACTAGCGGGGGGAACCTACGAGCAGTACTTC. It yields the protein CASSPRLAGGTYEQYF.

The J gene is TRBJ1-3, the V gene TRBV28; TRBD1 agrees at 10 bases. The CDR3 covers 19 residues. Germline-derived CDR1 and CDR2 are MDHEN and SYDVKM. The V and J ends lost 7 bases and 1 base, in that order; junction bases with no gene match: 16. The CDR3 region is CASTPPTGTGARSGNTIYF. The CDR3 DNA sequence: TGTGCCAGCACTCCACCCACCGGGACAGGGGCTCGGTCTGGAAACACCATATATTTT.

Written as DNA, the CDR3 is TGTGCCACCAGCAGAGATCCCCAAGGGGAAGAGACCCAGTACTTC. Translating it yields CATSRDPQGEETQYF. This chain uses TRBV15 with TRBJ2-5, with D tentatively TRBD1 (5 bases). Germline CDR1 LNHNV, CDR2 YYDKDF (reference sequence). The CDR3 spans 15 residues. The V end lost 0 bases, the J end lost 3 bases, and 11 bases lay between the germline ends. Drawing the rest from reference TRBV15 and TRBJ2-5, the complete variable domain is DAMVIQNPRYQVTQFGKPVTLSCSQTLNHNVMYWYQQKSSQAPKLLFHYYDKDFNNEADTPDNFQSRRPNTSFCFLDIRSPGLGDTAMYLCATSRDPQGEETQYFGPGTRLLVL.

The chain combines TRBV20-1 with TRBJ2-1, with 9 bases identical to TRBD2. With 3 bases clipped from V and 6 bases from J, the junction kept 12 bases outside the gene matches. The CDR3 is 16 residues long. Per the germline V gene, CDR1 is DFQATT and CDR2 is SNEGSKA (reference sequence). This CDR3 reads CSASLRGGAFSNEQFF. The CDR3, as DNA: TGCAGTGCTAGTCTGCGCGGGGGGGCCTTTTCCAATGAGCAGTTCTTC.

J is TRBJ2-7 and V is TRBV3-1 (or the pseudogene TRBV3-2); a weak D match, TRBD1 (6 bases). This CDR3 spans 16 amino acids. CDR1 and CDR2 from the germline V gene are LGHDT and YNNKEL (reference sequence). Trimming removed 0 bases at V and 0 bases at J, with 12 bases between. CDR3 loop: CASSQELTGSSYEQYF. The CDR3 coding sequence is TGTGCCAGCAGCCAAGAACTGACAGGCAGCTCCTACGAGCAGTACTTC.

The gene calls are TRBV27 and TRBJ1-3; D uncertain. This CDR3 is built from 13 residues. V gave up 1 base and J gave up 4 bases, with 5 bases separating them. Germline CDR1 MNHEY, CDR2 SMNVEV (reference sequence). CDR3 loop: CASSLFWGNTIYF. CDR3 DNA sequence: TGTGCCAGCAGTTTATTTTGGGGAAACACCATATATTTT.

This clone turned up a few times. V is TRBV2 and J is TRBJ1-2; D uncertain. Trimming took off 5 bases at V and 2 bases at J, with 6 bases between the two ends. Germline V lookup: CDR1 SNHLY, CDR2 FYNNEI. The CDR3 has 12 residues. The CDR3 region is CASSKGNYGYTF. The DNA of the CDR3 is TGTGCCAGCAGTAAAGGAAACTATGGCTACACCTTC. The full variable domain, with the rest looked up from reference TRBV2 and TRBJ1-2, is EPEVTQTPSHQVTQMGQEVILRCVPISNHLYFYWYRQILGQKVEFLVSFYNNEISEKSEIFDDQFSVERPDGSNFTLKIRSTKLEDSAMYFCASSKGNYGYTFGSGTRLTVV.

The chain is built from TRBV27 and TRBJ1-1; 8 bases line up with TRBD1. Per germline, CDR1 MNHEY and CDR2 SMNVEV (reference sequence). The CDR3 totals 14 residues. J lost 6 bases, V lost 4 bases, and 7 bases had no gene match. The CDR3 loop reads CASSSLGQGAEAFF. In nucleotides, the CDR3 is TGTGCCAGCAGTTCACTAGGACAGGGCGCTGAAGCTTTCTTT.

This chain links TRBV18 with TRBJ2-5; D ambiguous. The CDR3 is 13 amino acids. The V gene's germline CDR1 is KGHSH and CDR2 LQKENI. V lost 2 bases and J lost 5, with 9 bases in between. CDR3 coding DNA: TGTGCCAGCTCACCAAAGGATGCGGAGACCCAGTACTTC. Its translation is CASSPKDAETQYF. Filled out from reference TRBV18 and TRBJ2-5, the complete variable domain reads NAGVMQNPRHLVRRRGQEARLRCSPMKGHSHVYWYRQLPEEGLKFMVYLQKENIIDESGMPKERFSAEFPKEGPSILRIQQVVRGDSAAYFCASSPKDAETQYFGPGTRLLVL.

This clone was observed once. The V gene is TRBV28, the J gene TRBJ2-2; D may be TRBD1 (6 bases). Trimming took 10 bases from V and 3 from J, leaving 12 bases between them. The CDR3 is 13 residues long. In germline, CDR1 is MDHEN, CDR2 SYDVKM. The CDR3 protein is CATERTDTGELFF. CDR3 nucleotide sequence: TGTGCCACGGAGCGGACAGACACCGGGGAGCTGTTTTTT.

This clone has just a few counts. V is TRBV15 and J is TRBJ1-2; D unresolved. The CDR3 sequence is 16 residues long. The V gene's germline CDR1 is LNHNV and CDR2 YYDKDF (reference sequence). Trimming took off 0 bases at V and 2 bases at J, with 13 bases between the two ends. CDR3 nucleotides: TGTGCCACCAGCAGAGATCGCGTACAGCTAAACTATGGCTACACCTTC. Protein product: CATSRDRVQLNYGYTF.

V gene TRBV3-1 (or the pseudogene TRBV3-2) combines with J gene TRBJ2-7, with D perhaps TRBD1 (5 bases). The CDR3 runs to 14 residues. Germline CDR1 is LGHDT and CDR2 is YNNKEL (reference sequence). The V end was cut by 4 bases, the J end by 3 bases, with 13 bases between. CDR3 loop: CASSPSGNFYEQYF. CDR3 nucleotide sequence: TGTGCCAGCAGCCCTTCAGGGAATTTCTACGAGCAGTACTTC.

J is TRBJ1-6 and V is TRBV6-5; TRBD1 might be the D (6 bases). The CDR3 sequence is 15 residues long. Germline V gene sequence: CDR1 MNHEY, CDR2 SVGAGI. Trimming pared 10 bases from V and 9 bases from J, leaving 22 bases between. CDR3 nucleotide sequence: TGTGCCACCGGGCGGGAGGGGGGAGGTGCTTCACCCCTCCACTTT. Its protein product is CATGREGGGASPLHF.

J is TRBJ2-2 and V is TRBV9; the D gene is possibly TRBD2 (5 bases). The CDR3 is made up of 16 amino acids. CDR1 SGDLS and CDR2 YYNGEE come from the germline V gene. V was trimmed by 0 bases and J by 2 bases, leaving 11 bases between them. CDR3 amino acids: CASSVDKRINTGELFF. The DNA for the CDR3 is TGTGCCAGCAGCGTAGACAAGCGGATAAACACCGGGGAGCTGTTTTTT.

This clone was counted a single time. The rearrangement joins TRBV6-2 or TRBV6-3 to TRBJ2-1; D perhaps matches TRBD1 (5 bases). Germline V gene lookup returns CDR1 MNHEY and CDR2 SVGEGT. Trimming cost V 2 bases and J 4 bases, with 9 bases left between them. The CDR3 runs 14 residues. Here the CDR3 reads CASSYLTGYNEQFF. CDR3 coding DNA: TGTGCCAGCAGTTACCTCACAGGATACAATGAGCAGTTCTTC.

Here the CDR3 DNA reads TGTGCCAGCAGGGACGAGGGAGAGCAGTTCTTC. This sequence encodes CASRDEGEQFF. V gene TRBV12-3 or TRBV12-4 combines with J gene TRBJ2-1; the D gene is possibly TRBD2 (5 bases). The CDR3 length is 11 residues. Trimming left V 6 bases short and J 10 bases short, with 10 bases between.

This chain links TRBV11-2 with TRBJ2-2; no firm D call. The CDR3 is 15 residues long. Looked up from germline, CDR1 is SGHAT and CDR2 is FQNNGV. The V end lost 5 bases, the J end lost 1 base, and 11 bases lay between the germline ends. The CDR3 region has the DNA TGTGCCAGCAGCCTAAATGGACGGAACACCGGGGAGCTGTTTTTT. Its protein is CASSLNGRNTGELFF. Supplemented by reference TRBV11-2 and TRBJ2-2, the full variable domain reads EAGVAQSPRYKIIEKRQSVAFWCNPISGHATLYWYQQILGQGPKLLIQFQNNGVVDDSQLPKDRFSAERLKGVDSTLKIQPAKLEDSAVYLCASSLNGRNTGELFFGEGSRLTVL.

This clone was counted once. The chain has TRBV27 and TRBJ1-2; D unresolved. Germline-derived CDR1 and CDR2 are MNHEY and SMNVEV (reference sequence). V lost 2 bases to trimming and J lost 0 bases, with 10 bases between them. This CDR3 is 15 amino acids long. CDR3 DNA sequence: TGTGCCAGCAGTTTAAAGGGCTTAGCTAACTATGGCTACACCTTC. Protein product: CASSLKGLANYGYTF.

CDR3 in DNA: TGTGCCAGCAGTTGGTCTCAGGCTAATGAAAAACTGTTTTTT. Its protein product is CASSWSQANEKLFF. The chain joins TRBV27 to TRBJ1-4; D call uncertain. CDR1 and CDR2 from the germline V gene are MNHEY and SMNVEV (reference sequence). Between the trimmed V and J ends, which lost 4 bases and 3 bases, there was a span of 9 bases. The CDR3 totals 14 residues.